This T cell receptor beta chain was sequenced during a study of glioma-infiltrating T cells after dendritic cell vaccination. In the study overall: Between about 2002 and 2013, patients got autologous tumor lysate-pulsed dendritic cell vaccines. Three intradermal dendritic cell vaccine injections were given every two weeks. Findings and limits, study-wide: No direct clonality-survival link was found; a diverse polyclonal response may matter.

As regards this clone: What it binds is unknown.

The immunoSEQ assay amplified TCRB CDR3 from up to 2 ug DNA. Profiling relied on immunoSEQ multiplex PCR, and the TCRdb table lists in-frame clones only, not all of them. The sample has approximately 90,000 clones, more than 75% seen once; the top ten hold 2.5% to 3.5%. Germline values: CDR1 MNHEY, CDR2 SMNVEV (reference sequence). This CDR3 region has 16 residues. The J segment lost 4 bases and the V segment lost 6 bases, leaving 8 bases of the junction unmatched. The starting material was blood, obtained before dendritic cell vaccination. This TCR was sampled from a human donor with glioblastoma. The J gene is TRBJ2-3, the V gene TRBV27, with 12 positions matching TRBD2. As DNA, the CDR3 is TGTGCCAGCAGCCCCGGACTAGCGGGACTAGCAGATACGCAGTATTTT. Its translation: CASSPGLAGLADTQYF.